The 6 T cell receptor beta chains listed next were all sequenced from one sample in a study of human T cells and chemical hapten exposure (dated by TCRdb to about 2021). The library was generated by RACE. For sequencing, a NextSeq 500 was employed. The public reads were run again by TCRdb, first through fastp at Q25 and then through MiXCR, and only productive beta chains were kept. Under each unique CDR3 protein, matching rows form one entry showing the most common genes and DNA. Counted in this sample were approximately 90,000 distinct CDR3 sequences; about 10% of them appeared once. Roughly 2.3% of the sample is held by the ten biggest clonotypes. The time point label, as the study defines it: patch test 2, 6 weeks after DPC sensitization. Reading the label with the study, this specimen's treatment or condition is: therapeutic diphenylcyclopropenone sensitization with weekly scalp DPC. This material consisted of whole blood, taken in connection with sensitization to the hapten diphenylcyclopropenone (DPC). These receptors were taken from a man aged 40-49 years with alopecia areata. Some clones in this sample may be carry-over from other donors' samples.

This clonotype was counted between two and nine times. V and J are TRBV5-5 and TRBJ2-5; D gene ambiguous. CDR3 length: 13 amino acids. V dropped 4 bases and J dropped 0 bases, with 7 bases sitting between them. CDR1 and CDR2 from the germline V gene are SGHKS and YYEKEE (reference sequence). CDR3 sequence reads: CASSLWHQETQYF. The CDR3 DNA sequence: TGTGCCAGCAGCCTCTGGCACCAAGAGACCCAGTACTTC.

The genes are TRBV6-2 or TRBV6-3 and TRBJ1-5; D is undetermined. Germline lookup yields CDR1 MNHEY and CDR2 SVGEGT. The CDR3 is made up of 13 amino acids. The V end lost 10 bases, the J end lost 3 bases, and 13 bases lay between the germline ends. CDR3 loop: CATTLGYNQPQHF. In DNA form, the CDR3 reads TGTGCCACCACTCTGGGGTACAATCAGCCCCAGCATTTT.

The chain employs TRBV5-1 and TRBJ2-7, with 8 positions matching TRBD2. This CDR3 has 14 residues. V trimming: 2 bases; J trimming: 5 bases; junction bases outside the gene matches: 6. The germline V gene encodes CDR1 SGHRS and CDR2 YFSETQ. CDR3 region: CASSLTGGPHEQYF. Written as DNA, the CDR3 is TGCGCCAGCAGCTTAACGGGAGGGCCGCACGAGCAGTACTTC.

This clonotype was observed a few times. The CDR3 region is CASSAGYEQYV. The CDR3, as DNA: TGTGCCAGCAGTGCGGGCTACGAGCAGTACGTC. This rearrangement joins TRBV6-2 or TRBV6-3 to TRBJ2-7; a weak D match, TRBD2 (5 bases). Germline assignment: CDR1 MNHEY and CDR2 SVGEGT. The CDR3 has 11 amino acids. V dropped 5 bases and J dropped 3 bases, with 5 bases sitting between them.

The CDR3 DNA is TGCAGCATAGACCGGGACCGGACCAATCAAGAGACCCAGTACTTC. Its translation: CSIDRDRTNQETQYF. The V gene is TRBV29-1, the J gene TRBJ2-5; D tentatively reads TRBD1 or TRBD2 (5 bases each). This CDR3 has 15 residues. From germline, CDR1 is SQVTM and CDR2 ANQGSEA. V lost 8 bases and J lost 2, with 21 bases in between.

The DNA of the CDR3 is TGTGCCAGCAGGGGTAGCGGGAGTAAAGGTGAGCAGTTCTTC. Its translation: CASRGSGSKGEQFF. The chain uses TRBV2 and TRBJ2-1; 9 positions match TRBD2. There are 14 residues in the CDR3. J gave up 9 bases and V 6 bases, and 9 bases lay outside the gene matches. The germline V gene has CDR1 SNHLY and CDR2 FYNNEI.